This T cell receptor (beta chain) is from a study of early T cells in non-severe SARS-CoV-2 infection. As concerns this clonotype: The target antigen is unknown.

Broader study findings: VDJdb matching, biased toward anti-spike CD8 responses, missed private and CD4 specificities.

Unique molecular identifiers were attached to individual cDNA molecules. Each CDR3 protein gets one entry after TCRdb re-called the 5' RACE reads with MiXCR. This table holds tens of thousands of distinct CDR3 sequences, 5.8% found once. CDR3 length: 17 amino acids. Germline lookup yields CDR1 LGHDT and CDR2 YNNKEL (reference sequence). V lost 4 bases to trimming and J lost 9 bases; unmatched junction nucleotides: 14. The V call is TRBV3-1, the J call TRBJ2-1, with 11 nucleotides matching TRBD2. Sequenced: whole blood. The clonotype was recovered from an adult who was a healthcare worker with PCR-confirmed SARS-CoV-2 infection or an uninfected control (not recorded which). The CDR3 loop reads CASSPRVAGGSVGEQFF. The CDR3 DNA is TGTGCCAGCAGCCCCCGGGTAGCGGGGGGGTCGGTCGGTGAGCAGTTCTTC.